The 28 T cell receptor beta chains below were found in one sample sequenced in a study of blood T cell repertoires in COVID-19. Assay: immunoSEQ multiplex PCR; the TCRdb copy retains only in-frame clones and omits some. This table has 160,000 or so clones, 65% to 90% appearing once. The sequenced sample was peripheral blood. The source is a woman in her forties or fifties with acute or convalescent COVID-19.

This chain links TRBV5-4 with TRBJ1-2; a possible D gene is TRBD1 (6 bases). With 4 bases removed from V and 1 base from J, the gap between germline ends came to 17 bases. The length of the CDR3 is 16 residues. From germline, CDR1 is SGHNT and CDR2 YYREEE (reference sequence). The CDR3 sequence is CASSIVGRGGNYGYTF. CDR3 bases: TGTGCCAGCAGCATTGTAGGGAGAGGGGGTAACTATGGCTACACCTTC.

This clone was counted only a few times. The chain uses TRBV19 and TRBJ1-1; 7 nucleotides match TRBD1. Germline loops: CDR1 LNHDA, CDR2 SQIVND (reference sequence). V shed 7 bases, J shed 11 bases, and the junction held 7 bases outside the gene matches. The CDR3 spans 11 residues. CDR3 DNA: TGTGCCAGTACCACAGGGGTAACGGCTTTCTTT. Its protein product is CASTTGVTAFF.

The rearrangement links TRBV5-4 to TRBJ1-1, with D possibly being TRBD1 (5 bases). The V end was cut by 1 base, the J end by 4 bases, with 8 bases between. Germline CDR1 is SGHNT and CDR2 is YYREEE (reference sequence). The CDR3 totals 13 residues. The DNA for the CDR3 is TGTGCCAGCAGCTTGCAGGGATCCACTGAAGCTTTCTTT. This codes for CASSLQGSTEAFF.

The rearrangement joins TRBV3-1 (or the pseudogene TRBV3-2) to TRBJ2-1; TRBD1 matches at 7 bases. This CDR3 has 16 amino acids. Germline assignment: CDR1 LGHDT and CDR2 YNNKEL (reference sequence). Trimming took 1 base from V and 6 from J; bases not matched to a gene: 9. CDR3 in amino acids: CASSQVRDSERNEQFF. The DNA of the CDR3 is TGTGCCAGCAGCCAAGTCCGGGACAGCGAACGCAATGAGCAGTTCTTC.

CDR3 sequence reads: CATGGDQPQHF. In nucleotides, the CDR3 is TGTGCCACTGGGGGCGATCAGCCCCAGCATTTT. V usage is TRBV2 and J usage is TRBJ1-5, with a tentative D call TRBD1 (6 bases). The CDR3 sequence is 11 residues long. V lost 10 bases and J lost 5, with 9 bases in between. CDR1 is SNHLY and CDR2 is FYNNEI in the germline V gene.

The rearrangement links TRBV19 to TRBJ1-1, with D tentatively TRBD1 (5 bases). The CDR3 has 17 amino acids. Germline CDR1 and CDR2: LNHDA and SQIVND (reference sequence). Trimming removed 1 base from V and 0 bases from J, with 15 bases in between. This CDR3 is CASSIVGDRMVNTEAFF. DNA for the CDR3: TGTGCCAGTAGTATAGTGGGCGACAGAATGGTGAACACTGAAGCTTTCTTT.

The chain joins TRBV4-3 to TRBJ1-4; 9 bases align to TRBD1. Germline trimming cut 0 bases from V and 8 bases from J; bases unmatched to any gene: 7. The length of the CDR3 is 16 residues. CDR1 LGHNA and CDR2 YSLEER come from the germline V gene. The CDR3 reads CASSQELGQGQEKLFF. The CDR3 nucleotides are TGCGCCAGCAGCCAAGAATTAGGACAGGGGCAAGAAAAACTGTTTTTT.

The chain is built from TRBV5-1 and TRBJ2-5; 9 positions match TRBD1. The germline gives CDR1 SGHRS, CDR2 YFSETQ. CDR3 length equals 17 residues. V lost 6 bases, J lost 4 bases, and 16 bases stayed unmatched. The CDR3 nucleotides are TGCGCCAGCACCCCCGGAGGGGGACAGGGAAGGGGAGAGACCCAGTACTTC. Its protein product is CASTPGGGQGRGETQYF.

The chain combines TRBV3-1 (or the pseudogene TRBV3-2) with TRBJ2-3; no definite D call. Trimming removed 2 bases from V and 1 base from J, with 4 bases in between. Germline loops: CDR1 LGHDT, CDR2 YNNKEL (reference sequence). CDR3 length: 13 residues. The CDR3: CASSQPGTDTQYF. The DNA for the CDR3 is TGTGCCAGCAGCCAACCCGGCACAGATACGCAGTATTTT.

The chain links TRBV4-3 to TRBJ1-2, with 10 bases that match TRBD1. The CDR3 has 17 amino acids. The J segment lost 5 bases and the V segment lost 5 bases, leaving 14 bases of the junction unmatched. Germline V lookup: CDR1 LGHNA, CDR2 YSLEER. The CDR3 DNA reads as TGCGCCAGCAGCTTCGAAGCGCGACAGGGGGCAGGGTATGGCTACACCTTC. Translated, it gives CASSFEARQGAGYGYTF.

A single count supports this clone. V and J are TRBV10-3 and TRBJ2-1; 13 bases are shared with TRBD2. The germline CDR1 and CDR2 sequences are ENHRY and SYGVKD. V gave up 6 bases and J gave up 4 bases; unmatched junction bases: 6. The CDR3 consists of 16 residues. In nucleotides, the CDR3 is TGTGCCATCAGGGGGACTAGCGGGGCCAATTACAATGAGCAGTTCTTC. Amino acids: CAIRGTSGANYNEQFF.

Only a few counts were recorded for this clone. This chain connects TRBV5-1 to TRBJ2-5; 10 nucleotides agree with TRBD2. Unmatched junction bases numbered 5, after V lost 5 bases and J lost 4 bases. The CDR3 has 14 residues. Germline V gene sequence: CDR1 SGHRS, CDR2 YFSETQ. CDR3 loop: CASRLAGLGETQYF. For the CDR3, the DNA is TGCGCCAGCAGACTAGCGGGGCTTGGAGAGACCCAGTACTTC. Full variable domain (outside the CDR3, taken from reference TRBV5-1 and TRBJ2-5): KAGVTQTPRYLIKTRGQQVTLSCSPISGHRSVSWYQQTPGQGLQFLFEYFSETQRNKGNFPGRFSGRQFSNSRSEMNVSTLELGDSALYLCASRLAGLGETQYFGPGTRLLVL.

The chain uses TRBV27 and TRBJ1-4; 10 nucleotides line up with TRBD1. Germline V lookup: CDR1 MNHEY, CDR2 SMNVEV (reference sequence). V was pared by 0 bases and J by 8 bases, with 3 bases of the junction left unmatched. The CDR3 is 15 residues long. CDR3 sequence (DNA): TGTGCCAGCAGTTTATCTAGGACAGGGGGGGAAAAACTGTTTTTT. Translation: CASSLSRTGGEKLFF.

The chain carries TRBV19 and TRBJ2-3; TRBD2 might be the D (5 bases). V was trimmed by 3 bases and J by 4 bases, leaving 20 bases between them. The CDR3 length is 17 residues. CDR1 and CDR2 from the germline V gene are LNHDA and SQIVND (reference sequence). In DNA, the CDR3 is TGTGCCAGTAGTATTAGGCTAGGGCTAGCTCCGGCAGATACGCAGTATTTT. It translates to CASSIRLGLAPADTQYF.

V and J are TRBV28 and TRBJ1-2, with D possibly matching TRBD1 (6 bases). The V end lost 7 bases, the J end lost 1 base, and 13 bases lay between the germline ends. Germline V gives CDR1 MDHEN, CDR2 SYDVKM. The CDR3 is made up of 14 amino acids. This CDR3 reads CASTKTGSNYGYTF. The DNA of the CDR3 is TGTGCCAGCACTAAAACAGGGAGTAACTATGGCTACACCTTC.

The V and J genes are TRBV7-2 and TRBJ2-7; D is unclear. CDR1 is SGHTA and CDR2 is FQGNSA in the germline V gene. Between the trimmed V and J ends, which lost 2 bases and 1 base, there was a span of 15 bases. The CDR3 contains 16 residues. The CDR3 DNA reads TGTGCCAGCAGCTTATCTCTACTGGCGAGGTCCTACGAGCAGTACTTC. This sequence encodes CASSLSLLARSYEQYF.

The gene calls are TRBV27 and TRBJ1-6, with 8 positions matching TRBD1. V gave up 5 bases and J gave up 4 bases; unmatched junction bases: 7. This CDR3 has 16 amino acids. The germline gives CDR1 MNHEY, CDR2 SMNVEV (reference sequence). The CDR3, as DNA: TGTGCCAGCAGTCCCAGACAGGGGATTTATAATTCACCCCTCCACTTT. Its protein product is CASSPRQGIYNSPLHF.

As regards this clone: Additional DNA sequences in this sample encode the identical CDR3. CDR3 loop: CASSLAPYGTGRTEAFF. CDR3 DNA sequence: TGCGCCAGCAGCTTGGCCCCCTACGGGACAGGTAGGACTGAAGCTTTCTTT. The chain uses TRBV5-1 and TRBJ1-1, with TRBD1 matching over 8 bases. The length of the CDR3 is 17 residues. Per the germline V gene, CDR1 is SGHRS and CDR2 is YFSETQ. Losses at the gene ends were 0 bases for V and 5 bases for J; bases not matched to a gene: 12.

This clone appeared once. This chain joins TRBV27 and TRBJ2-7, with 8 bases identical to TRBD1. Per germline, CDR1 MNHEY and CDR2 SMNVEV (reference sequence). The J segment lost 6 bases and the V segment lost 7 bases, leaving 11 bases of the junction unmatched. The CDR3 covers 14 residues. CDR3 bases: TGTGCCAGCACTAGGACAGGGTCGTCCCCCGAGCAGTACTTC. This codes for CASTRTGSSPEQYF.

This chain uses TRBV12-3 or TRBV12-4 with TRBJ1-1; TRBD1 might be the D (5 bases). The CDR3 sequence is 13 residues long. Trimming left V 7 bases short and J 5 bases short, with 14 bases between. CDR3 nucleotide sequence: TGTGCCAGCAACCGGGGGGGGTTGACTGAAGCTTTCTTT. Amino acid sequence: CASNRGGLTEAFF.

The CDR3 protein is CASSLRGSHTDTQYF. The CDR3 nucleotides read TGTGCCAGCAGCTTAAGGGGGAGCCACACAGATACGCAGTATTTT. The chain couples TRBV5-6 to TRBJ2-3; a weak D match, TRBD1 (6 bases). V lost 2 bases and J lost 2, with 12 bases in between. The CDR3 totals 15 residues. In germline, CDR1 is SGHDT, CDR2 YYEEEE.

V is TRBV27 and J is TRBJ2-5; 10 bases are a match to TRBD2. The CDR3 is 15 residues long. Germline trimming cut 5 bases from V and 1 base from J; bases unmatched to any gene: 4. Germline CDR1 reads MNHEY; CDR2 reads SMNVEV (reference sequence). CDR3 nucleotide sequence: TGTGCCAGCAGTAAAAGGACTAGCGGCCAAGAGACCCAGTACTTC. Translating it yields CASSKRTSGQETQYF.

This chain uses TRBV19 with TRBJ2-2; 8 bases match TRBD2. CDR1 is LNHDA and CDR2 is SQIVND in the germline V gene (reference sequence). J gave up 2 bases and V 6 bases, and 11 bases lay outside the gene matches. There are 17 residues in the CDR3. This CDR3 is CASSLTPSGPNTGELFF. The CDR3 DNA is TGTGCCAGTAGCCTTACCCCTAGCGGGCCTAACACCGGGGAGCTGTTTTTT.

The chain has TRBV24-1 and TRBJ2-5; tentatively, D is TRBD1 (6 bases). Germline CDR1 KGHDR, CDR2 SFDVKD. The CDR3 totals 14 residues. Trimming removed 3 bases from V and 5 bases from J, with 12 bases in between. CDR3 region: CATSDARGLETQYF. The DNA of the CDR3 is TGTGCCACCAGTGATGCCAGGGGCCTGGAGACCCAGTACTTC.

This sequence joins TRBV24-1 and TRBJ1-1; TRBD1 matches 7 bases. Looked up from germline, CDR1 is KGHDR and CDR2 is SFDVKD. The CDR3 runs to 13 residues. With V trimmed by 3 bases and J by 8 bases, 5 bases remained unmatched. The DNA of the CDR3 is TGTGCCACCAGTGATGAACAGGGGACGGAAGCTTTCTTT. Protein product: CATSDEQGTEAFF.

This chain joins TRBV3-1 (or the pseudogene TRBV3-2) and TRBJ2-5, with 9 bases that match TRBD2. Trimming removed 4 bases from V and 4 bases from J; junction bases left unmatched: 13. Per germline, CDR1 LGHDT and CDR2 YNNKEL (reference sequence). The CDR3 covers 17 residues. CDR3 sequence reads: CASSLKMKLAGRETQYF. CDR3 bases: TGTGCCAGCAGCCTGAAGATGAAACTAGCGGGCAGAGAGACCCAGTACTTC.

This chain joins TRBV10-3 and TRBJ2-1, with 9 nucleotides matching TRBD2. Germline CDR1 is ENHRY and CDR2 is SYGVKD. This CDR3 region has 18 residues. Unmatched junction bases numbered 12, after V lost 0 bases and J lost 6 bases. The CDR3 loop reads CAISESIRAGGPSNEQFF. The CDR3 DNA reads as TGTGCCATCAGTGAGTCGATTCGGGCGGGAGGGCCAAGCAATGAGCAGTTCTTC.

V and J are TRBV6-4 and TRBJ2-7, with 8 bases identical to TRBD1. The V gene end was trimmed by 8 bases and the J gene end by 6 bases; junction bases not matched to a gene: 12. This CDR3 is 14 amino acids long. From germline, CDR1 is MRHNA and CDR2 SNTAGT. CDR3 amino acids: CASHPDRGRGEQYF. The DNA for the CDR3 is TGTGCCAGCCACCCCGACAGGGGAAGGGGCGAGCAGTACTTC.